This TCR beta chain came from a study of T cell repertoires in cytomegalovirus infection. Study-wide context: Public TCR beta signatures provided an indication of both CMV infection and a matching HLA type.

Findings and limits, study-wide: The ex vivo response was dominated by HLA-C-restricted CMV-specific TCR beta clonotypes. Carriers of CMV plus the relevant HLA were identified by cumulative public TCR beta family frequency.

From the reads, TCRdb called clonotypes with MiXCR, one entry per CDR3 protein. The table has just under 300,000 distinct CDR3 sequences, around 10% seen once. There are many counts of this clonotype. Its antigen remains unknown. The CDR3 sequence is 15 residues long. CDR1 is SGHVS, CDR2 FQNEAQ, per germline. V lost 1 base, J lost 1 base, and 10 bases lay in between. The specimen was PBMCs. This sequence was found in a human donor in good health (CMV status not recorded). Some clones in this sample may be carry-over from other donors' samples. The chain carries TRBV7-8 and TRBJ2-5, with D possibly being TRBD2 (5 bases). CDR3 in amino acids: CASSLGGIGQETQYF. CDR3 nucleotides: TGTGCCAGCAGCTTAGGAGGGATTGGCCAAGAGACCCAGTACTTC.